A single sample is the source of the 32 T cell receptor beta chains below, sequenced in a study of cytomegalovirus exposure and HLA in healthy donors. 13 Jbeta primers and 60 Vbeta primers were used for the PCR. The data were produced by immunoSEQ multiplex PCR, yet TCRdb's version contains in-frame clones alone and is incomplete. The sample shows approximately 70,000 clones, over 60% of them seen only once. The sample consisted of PBMCs. The receptors stem from a man aged 40-49 years in good health and CMV-seropositive.

The chain joins TRBV7-9 to TRBJ2-3, with D perhaps matching TRBD2 (5 bases). This CDR3 is built from 15 residues. Between the trimmed V and J ends, which lost 0 bases and 4 bases, there was a span of 11 bases. Germline CDR1 SEHNR, CDR2 FQNEAQ (reference sequence). The CDR3 is CASSLASGSADTQYF. CDR3 sequence (DNA): TGTGCCAGCAGCTTAGCGAGTGGGAGCGCAGATACGCAGTATTTT.

The chain combines TRBV6-5 with TRBJ2-1; 10 bases line up with TRBD2. Germline V gene data show CDR1 as MNHEY and CDR2 as SVGAGI. The CDR3 extends over 15 amino acids. V dropped 6 bases and J dropped 0; count of bases not matched to a gene: 2. Here the CDR3 DNA reads TGTGCCAGCAGGTTAGCGGGAGGCTCCTACAATGAGCAGTTCTTC. Translating gives CASRLAGGSYNEQFF.

The chain is built from TRBV7-8 and TRBJ1-3, with D tentatively TRBD1 (6 bases). Deletions cut 5 bases from V and 2 bases from J, with 10 bases between. Germline assignment: CDR1 SGHVS and CDR2 FQNEAQ. The CDR3 length is 14 residues. CDR3 region: CASSPGVPGNTIYF. The CDR3 nucleotides are TGTGCCAGCAGCCCAGGGGTTCCTGGAAACACCATATATTTT.

The chain carries TRBV25-1 and TRBJ1-1; D is unclear. The germline gives CDR1 MGHDK, CDR2 SYGVNS. Trimming took 6 bases from V and 7 from J, leaving 18 bases between them. CDR3 size: 14 residues. CDR3 region: CASRVEGGVVEAFF. The CDR3 nucleotides are TGTGCCAGCAGGGTCGAGGGTGGGGTGGTTGAAGCTTTCTTT.

The J gene is TRBJ2-3, the V gene TRBV28, with TRBD2 matching over 10 bases. The CDR3 has 16 amino acids. V lost 7 bases, J lost 6 bases, and 13 bases stayed unmatched. Germline assignment: CDR1 MDHEN and CDR2 SYDVKM. Here the CDR3 reads CASNTVAGGGTDTQYF. CDR3 sequence (DNA): TGTGCCAGCAACACCGTAGCGGGAGGTGGGACGGATACGCAGTATTTT.

The table lists this clone with a few counts. The V call is TRBV5-1, the J call TRBJ2-6; TRBD1 is a possible D gene (6 bases). Trimming cost V 2 bases and J 0 bases, with 15 bases left between them. The CDR3 extends over 18 amino acids. Germline lookup yields CDR1 SGHRS and CDR2 YFSETQ. The CDR3 sequence: CASSLTGTRSSGANVLTF. CDR3 sequence (DNA): TGCGCCAGCAGCTTAACCGGGACACGGAGCTCTGGGGCCAACGTCCTGACTTTC. Combining the CDR3 with reference TRBV5-1 and TRBJ2-6 gives the whole variable domain KAGVTQTPRYLIKTRGQQVTLSCSPISGHRSVSWYQQTPGQGLQFLFEYFSETQRNKGNFPGRFSGRQFSNSRSEMNVSTLELGDSALYLCASSLTGTRSSGANVLTFGAGSRLTVL.

V usage is TRBV6-5 and J usage is TRBJ1-4; 7 bases align to TRBD1. Losses at the gene ends were 0 bases for V and 7 bases for J; bases not matched to a gene: 5. Looked up from germline, CDR1 is MNHEY and CDR2 is SVGAGI. The CDR3 covers 15 residues. CDR3 residues: CASSYSRGGAEKLFF. Here the CDR3 DNA reads TGTGCCAGCAGTTACTCACGAGGGGGCGCTGAAAAACTGTTTTTT.

The rearrangement links TRBV9 to TRBJ2-2; 8 bases align to TRBD1. Losses at the gene ends were 3 bases for V and 3 bases for J; bases not matched to a gene: 4. The germline CDR1 and CDR2 sequences are SGDLS and YYNGEE. This CDR3 has 15 amino acids. CDR3 amino acids: CASSAQTGDTGELFF. As DNA, the CDR3 is TGTGCCAGCAGCGCCCAGACAGGGGACACCGGGGAGCTGTTTTTT.

The chain is built from TRBV15 and TRBJ1-6, with TRBD1 identical over 10 bases. J gave up 7 bases and V 0 bases, and 6 bases lay outside the gene matches. The CDR3 totals 17 residues. Germline CDR1 LNHNV, CDR2 YYDKDF (reference sequence). CDR3 DNA: TGTGCCACCAGCAGAGACAAACCGGGACAGGGGAATTCACCCCTCCACTTT. Amino acids: CATSRDKPGQGNSPLHF.

V gene TRBV10-1 combines with J gene TRBJ1-1; 10 bases are shared with TRBD1. Germline-derived CDR1 and CDR2 are WNHNN and SYGVQD (reference sequence). Trimming at V came to 3 bases and at J to 0 bases, leaving 4 bases not matched to a gene. The CDR3 covers 16 residues. The CDR3 region has the DNA TGCGCCAGCAGTGAAAGGACAGGGGGACTGAACACTGAAGCTTTCTTT. It codes for CASSERTGGLNTEAFF.

This chain connects TRBV9 to TRBJ2-6; 9 bases agree with TRBD1. CDR1 is SGDLS, CDR2 YYNGEE, per germline. The length of the CDR3 is 21 residues. The V and J ends lost 1 base and 0 bases, in that order; junction bases with no gene match: 14. Here the CDR3 DNA reads TGTGCCAGCAGCGTAAGAAACCCACCGGGACAGGGCTTCTCTGGGGCCAACGTCCTGACTTTC. Amino acids: CASSVRNPPGQGFSGANVLTF.

The gene calls are TRBV6-5 and TRBJ1-1, with D perhaps matching TRBD1 (5 bases). Trimming left V 6 bases short and J 0 bases short, with 11 bases between. CDR3 length equals 14 residues. Germline assignment: CDR1 MNHEY and CDR2 SVGAGI. CDR3 sequence (DNA): TGTGCCAGCAGCCCGGGACTTCTGAACACTGAAGCTTTCTTT. It is translated as CASSPGLLNTEAFF.

The gene calls are TRBV6-1 and TRBJ2-2; TRBD2 agrees at 8 bases. Germline V gene data show CDR1 as MNHNS and CDR2 as SASEGT. J lost 3 bases, V lost 4 bases, and 4 bases had no gene match. The CDR3 covers 15 residues. The CDR3, as DNA: TGTGCCAGCAGTGGCCGGGAGGGGTACACCGGGGAGCTGTTTTTT. Translation: CASSGREGYTGELFF.

This chain uses TRBV9 with TRBJ2-7, with TRBD1 matching over 9 bases. The CDR3 has 14 residues. Germline CDR1 reads SGDLS; CDR2 reads YYNGEE. Trimming at V came to 3 bases and at J to 1 base, leaving 2 bases not matched to a gene. The chain's CDR3 is CASSETGGSYEQYF. Written as DNA, the CDR3 is TGTGCCAGCAGCGAGACAGGGGGATCCTACGAGCAGTACTTC.

This chain connects TRBV5-1 to TRBJ2-7; 7 nucleotides align to TRBD1. The germline gives CDR1 SGHRS, CDR2 YFSETQ. After removal of 0 bases from V and 0 bases from J, the junction contained 3 bases not matched to a gene. CDR3 length: 15 amino acids. CDR3 nucleotides: TGCGCCAGCAGCTTGGAGACAGGGAGCTCCTACGAGCAGTACTTC. Protein: CASSLETGSSYEQYF.

The chain carries TRBV6-5 and TRBJ1-6; maybe TRBD1 (5 bases). This CDR3 is built from 15 residues. Per germline, CDR1 MNHEY and CDR2 SVGAGI. V lost 2 bases and J 7 bases, leaving 12 bases between the germline ends. The CDR3 DNA follows: TGTGCCAGCAGTTACGTGTCAGGGAAAAATTCACCCCTCCACTTT. It is translated as CASSYVSGKNSPLHF.

This clone occurred once. The chain recombines TRBV7-9 with TRBJ1-2; D perhaps matches TRBD1 (6 bases). This CDR3 contains 13 residues. CDR1 and CDR2 (germline): SEHNR, FQNEAQ (reference sequence). The V end lost 3 bases, the J end lost 6 bases, and 11 bases lay between the germline ends. CDR3 sequence (DNA): TGTGCCAGCAGCTTCGGGACATCCGATGGCTACACCTTC. Translation gives CASSFGTSDGYTF. The full variable domain, in which reference TRBV7-9 and TRBJ1-2 provide the parts outside the CDR3, is DTGVSQNPRHKITKRGQNVTFRCDPISEHNRLYWYRQTLGQGPEFLTYFQNEAQLEKSRLLSDRFSAERPKGSFSTLEIQRTEQGDSAMYLCASSFGTSDGYTFGSGTRLTVV.

As to this clone: Sequence at one end of the junction differs from germline and may be a read error. This chain connects TRBV5-1 to TRBJ2-1; 9 bases match TRBD2. This CDR3 region has 15 residues. Per germline, CDR1 SGHRS and CDR2 YFSETQ. This CDR3 reads CASSFTSGSSNEQFF. DNA of the CDR3: TGCGCCAGCAGCTTTACTAGCGGGTCCTCCAATGAGCAGTTCTTC.

The chain links TRBV6-5 to TRBJ1-4, with TRBD1 identical over 8 bases. Germline values: CDR1 MNHEY, CDR2 SVGAGI. After removal of 6 bases from V and 3 bases from J, the junction contained 6 bases not matched to a gene. The CDR3 has 15 amino acids. CDR3 in DNA: TGTGCCAGCAGCCGCGGACAGGGAGCTAATGAAAAACTGTTTTTT. Translating gives CASSRGQGANEKLFF.

The V gene is TRBV2, the J gene TRBJ2-2; 9 bases map to TRBD1. The V gene's germline CDR1 is SNHLY and CDR2 FYNNEI. The V segment lost 6 bases and the J segment 5 bases; nucleotides outside the gene matches: 7. CDR3 length equals 15 residues. CDR3 sequence (DNA): TGTGCCAGCAGCCTAAACAGGGGGCTTACCGGGGAGCTGTTTTTT. Translated, it gives CASSLNRGLTGELFF.

The gene calls are TRBV5-1 and TRBJ2-1; TRBD2 is a possible D gene (5 bases). The germline V gene encodes CDR1 SGHRS and CDR2 YFSETQ. V dropped 0 bases and J dropped 5 bases, with 6 bases sitting between them. The CDR3 runs 13 residues. CDR3 sequence (DNA): TGCGCCAGCAGCTTGGCCGGGAACAATGAGCAGTTCTTC. Its protein product is CASSLAGNNEQFF.

J is TRBJ2-7 and V is TRBV6-6, with a tentative D call TRBD2 (5 bases). Germline values: CDR1 MNHNY, CDR2 SVGAGI (reference sequence). CDR3 length equals 12 residues. V shed 0 bases and J shed 6 bases, with 6 bases lying between them. The CDR3 region is CASSYSEGEQYF. The CDR3 bases are TGTGCCAGCAGTTACTCAGAGGGCGAGCAGTACTTC.

This chain connects TRBV11-2 to TRBJ2-7; 12 bases map to TRBD2. This CDR3 has 18 residues. With V trimmed by 6 bases and J by 2 bases, 14 bases remained unmatched. Germline CDR1 reads SGHAT; CDR2 reads FQNNGV. CDR3 nucleotide sequence: TGTGCCAGCAGTTTGATTACTAGCGGGAGGACCGGGGCCTACGAGCAGTACTTC. This gives the protein CASSLITSGRTGAYEQYF.

The genes are TRBV6-1 and TRBJ2-2; the D gene is possibly TRBD2 (7 bases). The V and J ends lost 8 bases and 3 bases respectively, with 13 bases between them. Looked up from germline, CDR1 is MNHNS and CDR2 is SASEGT. This CDR3 spans 14 amino acids. The CDR3 DNA is TGTGCCAGCCCGAGGGGGGGTGACACCGGGGAGCTGTTTTTT. This sequence encodes CASPRGGDTGELFF.

The rearrangement links TRBV28 to TRBJ2-1; 7 positions match TRBD2. Per germline, CDR1 MDHEN and CDR2 SYDVKM. V trimming: 3 bases; J trimming: 0 bases; junction bases outside the gene matches: 11. The CDR3 has 18 amino acids. The chain's CDR3 is CASSLKAYGLDSYNEQFF. The CDR3 DNA reads as TGTGCCAGCAGTTTGAAGGCGTATGGACTAGACTCCTACAATGAGCAGTTCTTC.

Only one count was recorded for this clone. The J gene is TRBJ1-2, the V gene TRBV7-8; 9 bases match TRBD1. The CDR3 runs to 14 residues. Germline V gene sequence: CDR1 SGHVS, CDR2 FQNEAQ. With 6 bases clipped from V and 3 bases from J, the junction kept 5 bases outside the gene matches. The CDR3 nucleotides are TGTGCCAGCAGTTCCGACAGGGGGGACTATGGCTACACCTTC. This translates into CASSSDRGDYGYTF.

The chain couples TRBV6-1 to TRBJ1-1; D is perhaps TRBD1 (6 bases). The CDR3 is 13 residues long. CDR1 and CDR2 from the germline V gene are MNHNS and SASEGT. V was cut by 4 bases and J by 3 bases, with 9 bases left in between. In DNA form, the CDR3 reads TGTGCCAGCAGTGTTGCAGGGGACACTGAAGCTTTCTTT. Protein: CASSVAGDTEAFF.

The chain carries TRBV9 and TRBJ1-2; 7 bases are shared with TRBD1. Trimming took 0 bases from V and 4 from J; bases not matched to a gene: 15. The CDR3 totals 18 residues. The germline V gene has CDR1 SGDLS and CDR2 YYNGEE. CDR3 DNA sequence: TGTGCCAGCAGCGTAGGCCACCTTCCGGGACAGTCGCCCTATGGCTACACCTTC. Translation: CASSVGHLPGQSPYGYTF.

This chain joins TRBV6-1 and TRBJ1-2, with 11 positions matching TRBD1. The germline V gene encodes CDR1 MNHNS and CDR2 SASEGT. V lost 4 bases and J lost 7; bases outside the gene matches: 5. CDR3 length equals 14 residues. The CDR3 DNA sequence: TGTGCCAGCAGTGTTGGACAGGGGGCAAGTGGCTACACCTTC. This translates into CASSVGQGASGYTF.

The chain recombines TRBV28 with TRBJ1-2; D not certain. This CDR3 is built from 13 residues. The V gene lost 7 bases and the J gene lost 0 bases, with 9 bases spanning the gap. From germline, CDR1 is MDHEN and CDR2 SYDVKM. The CDR3 region has the DNA TGTGCCAGCACCCCGGGAGCTAACTATGGCTACACCTTC. It yields the protein CASTPGANYGYTF.

The chain couples TRBV2 to TRBJ1-2, with D possibly matching TRBD1 (5 bases). Trimming pared 0 bases from V and 3 bases from J, leaving 11 bases between. The V gene's germline CDR1 is SNHLY and CDR2 FYNNEI. The CDR3 spans 15 residues. The chain's CDR3 is CASSEAGGRYYGYTF. The CDR3 DNA is TGTGCCAGCAGTGAAGCGGGGGGACGGTACTATGGCTACACCTTC.

This clone was picked up a small number of times. This chain uses TRBV25-1 with TRBJ1-2, with D uncertain. The CDR3 consists of 12 residues. Deletions cut 8 bases from V and 6 bases from J, with 13 bases between. Germline values: CDR1 MGHDK, CDR2 SYGVNS. The CDR3 sequence: CASGFGRDGYTF. CDR3 in DNA: TGTGCCAGCGGTTTCGGGAGAGATGGCTACACCTTC.